This T cell receptor (beta chain) was sequenced for a study of T cells in Graves' hyperthyroidism and ophthalmopathy. This clonotype was picked up many times. After removal of 5 bases from V and 1 base from J, the junction contained 7 bases not matched to a gene. The germline V gene encodes CDR1 LNHDA and CDR2 SQIVND (reference sequence). The CDR3 has 16 amino acids. The study defined stable Graves' hyperthyroidism as no ophthalmopathy progression within 18 months. The TCR beta CDR3 regions underwent amplification using RNA transcripts as the source. HTBI primers were the set used in a first-round RT-PCR of the TCR CDR3. In TCRdb, the multiplex PCR reads were re-called with MiXCR into one record per CDR3 protein. The sample contains around 350,000 distinct CDR3 sequences, about 13% of which appear only once.

This chain connects TRBV19 to TRBJ1-5, with 8 bases identical to TRBD1. This TCR was sampled from a woman between 18 and 29 years old with Graves' hyperthyroidism. Sequencing used blood. The CDR3 DNA follows: TGTGCCAGTAGTCCCTCAGGGGGCTGGAGCAATCAGCCCCAGCATTTT. Its protein is CASSPSGGWSNQPQHF.